This T cell receptor (beta chain) derives from a study of control samples from healthy donors and cancer patients. Using immunoSEQ multiplex PCR, the repertoire was profiled, and TCRdb retains in-frame clones only, with some absent. The sample consists of about 140,000 clones, around 94% of them appearing once. The sample taken for sequencing was blood. The clonotype originates from a man aged 40-49 years in good health.

The CDR3, as DNA: TGCGCCAGCCTAGCCGGGAATGAGCAGTTCTTC. Encoded protein: CASLAGNEQFF. The chain combines TRBV10-2 with TRBJ2-1; tentative D call: TRBD2 (5 bases). Trimming took off 8 bases at V and 7 bases at J, with 9 bases between the two ends. Germline CDR1 is WSHSY and CDR2 is SAAADI. The CDR3 length is 11 residues.